This TCR beta chain was identified during a study of cytomegalovirus exposure and HLA in healthy donors. The study, taken as a whole, reports: It was reported in a later analysis that an Asian-associated ancestry cluster showed fewer N-insertions than the 666-donor mean. Per a prior analysis, the majority of TCR beta V segments were productive roughly 87% or roughly 30% of the time. Reportedly, HLA-A and HLA-B alleles of most subjects were accurately predicted from TCR beta.

Amplification used 60 Vbeta primers and 13 Jbeta primers. The data were produced by immunoSEQ multiplex PCR, yet TCRdb's version contains in-frame clones alone and is incomplete. This table has about 200,000 clones, almost 80% appearing once. CDR1 and CDR2 (germline): SGHTA, FQGTGA. The CDR3 has 14 residues. V was shortened by 4 bases and J by 0 bases, with 10 bases between the two germline ends. In regard to this clone: Its antigen is currently unknown.

Sequenced sample: PBMCs. The V gene is TRBV7-3, the J gene TRBJ2-7; perhaps TRBD2 as D (5 bases). The clonotype comes from a man between 18 and 35 years old in good health and CMV-seronegative. CDR3 coding DNA: TGTGCCAGCAGCTCCTACGGGGACTCCTACGAGCAGTACTTC. Encoded protein: CASSSYGDSYEQYF.